A selection of T cell receptor beta chains follows, all from one sample in a study of PD-L1 blockade in urothelial cancer. Produced via immunoSEQ multiplex PCR; TCRdb's table is partial and in-frame only. The table includes 45,000 to 50,000 clones, 88% detected once. The sequencing here drew on PBMCs, taken around atezolizumab (anti-PD-L1) treatment. The origin of the receptors is a man older than 75 with urothelial cancer. The CDR3 runs from the conserved cysteine through the conserved F or W. A D gene is named only where the DNA matches it firmly.

j_call: TRBJ2-7
d_call: NA
v_call: TRBV30
cdr3_aa: CAWSVRFLGEQYF
cdr3_nt: TGTGCCTGGAGTGTACGATTTCTAGGCGAGCAGTACTTC

j_call: TRBJ2-7
d_call: NA
v_call: TRBV7-2
cdr3_aa: CASSLDAGQYF
cdr3_nt: TGTGCCAGCAGCTTAGACGCCGGGCAGTACTTC

j_call: TRBJ1-5
d_call: NA
v_call: TRBV7-2
cdr3_aa: CASSSVDLEGNQPQHF
cdr3_nt: TGTGCCAGCAGCTCCGTAGACCTTGAGGGCAATCAGCCCCAGCATTTT

j_call: TRBJ2-7
d_call: TRBD2
v_call: TRBV5-4
cdr3_aa: CASSRPSGGDYEQYF
cdr3_nt: TGTGCCAGCAGCCGCCCTAGCGGGGGGGACTACGAGCAGTACTTC

j_call: TRBJ1-1
d_call: TRBD1
v_call: TRBV27
cdr3_aa: CASRGGQGSQAFF
cdr3_nt: TGTGCCAGCAGGGGCGGACAGGGTAGTCAGGCTTTCTTT

j_call: TRBJ1-1
d_call: NA
v_call: TRBV5-5
cdr3_aa: CASRSDRTVFF
cdr3_nt: TGTGCCAGCAGGTCGGACAGAACGGTTTTCTTT

j_call: TRBJ2-3
d_call: TRBD2
v_call: TRBV5-6
cdr3_aa: CASSLVAGGPRRVQYF
cdr3_nt: TGTGCCAGCAGCTTGGTTGCGGGAGGCCCCAGAAGGGTGCAGTATTTT

j_call: TRBJ2-3
d_call: NA
v_call: TRBV6-5
cdr3_aa: CASSYSFRGLDTQYF
cdr3_nt: TGTGCCAGCAGTTACTCGTTTCGGGGTCTGGATACGCAGTATTTT

j_call: TRBJ2-7
d_call: TRBD1
v_call: TRBV30
cdr3_aa: CAWSPTGTGASYEQYF
cdr3_nt: TGTGCCTGGAGTCCCACCGGGACAGGGGCCTCCTACGAGCAGTACTTC

j_call: TRBJ2-5
d_call: TRBD1
v_call: TRBV6-4
cdr3_aa: CASSDSIPTGEETQYF
cdr3_nt: TGTGCCAGCAGTGACTCCATCCCTACAGGGGAAGAGACCCAGTACTTC

j_call: TRBJ2-1
d_call: NA
v_call: TRBV15
cdr3_aa: CATSRDRGGDNEQFF
cdr3_nt: TGTGCCACCAGCAGAGATAGAGGCGGGGACAATGAGCAGTTCTTC